This T cell receptor (beta chain) originates from a study of CD4 and CD8 cells across lung adenocarcinoma regions. Localized lung adenocarcinoma, a non-small cell lung cancer, affected the donors. CDR1 and CDR2 (germline): MGHRA, YSYEKL. The CDR3 loop spans 18 amino acids. For this clonotype: An end of the junction differs from the germline gene, which may be a read error.

TCRdb reprocessed the PCR reads via MiXCR and lists one record per CDR3 protein. The sample includes fewer than 20,000 distinct CDR3 sequences, around 50% seen only once; the top ten take 32%. The source is a female donor with lung adenocarcinoma. The CD4 and CD8 labels of this study may be unreliable. The sample was CD8+ T cells from the center of a lung tumor. This chain uses TRBV4-1 with TRBJ2-3; maybe TRBD2 (6 bases). CDR3 protein: CASSRGDGAGGGTDMQYF. The CDR3 DNA reads as TGCGCCAGCAGCCGAGGAGACGGGGCCGGGGGAGGCACAGATATGCAGTACTTT.